This TCR beta chain is from a study of CD8 T cells in Susac syndrome. General study points: The study's TCR sequencing and HLA analysis covered a relatively small number of individuals, and the study acknowledged this.

The authors sequenced TCR beta from blood CD8+ and CD4+ T cells. TEMRA cells were enriched by FACS, and CD4+ and CD8+ T cells were negatively isolated. Germline V lookup: CDR1 GTSNPN, CDR2 SVGIG (reference sequence). There are 15 residues in the CDR3. V was trimmed by 2 bases and J by 4 bases, leaving 15 bases between them. Turning to this clonotype: What it binds is unknown.

Reverse transcription of 0.5 to 1 ug RNA was performed with random hexamers. The method of amplification for TCR beta CDR3 was immunoSEQ multiplex PCR, covering 54 Vbeta and 13 Jbeta. TCRdb called the immunoSEQ multiplex PCR reads again in MiXCR, with one record for every CDR3 protein. This sample has 110,000 to 150,000 distinct CDR3 sequences, with over 85% found just once. This chain connects TRBV30 to TRBJ1-5; tentative D call: TRBD1 (5 bases). The specimen sequenced was CD8+ T cells from PBMCs. The TCR comes from a human donor in good health. DNA for the CDR3: TGTGCCTGGAGTCTCACAGGTTCTTTTAATCAGCCCCAGCATTTT. This sequence encodes CAWSLTGSFNQPQHF.